Listed below are T cell receptor beta chains from one sample, sequenced in a study of spatial heterogeneity in lung cancer. TCRdb passed the 5' RACE reads through MiXCR, listing each CDR3 protein once. The sample carries tens of thousands of distinct CDR3 sequences, 6% to 9% recorded once. The sample was PBMCs, taken at surgery. These receptors were collected from a female donor with early-stage non-small cell lung cancer. CDR3s include the opening cysteine and the closing phenylalanine or tryptophan. The order of the fields is clone size, J gene, D gene, CDR3 length, V gene, CDR3 DNA, CDR3 protein. The D gene is left open where the match is weak. Size is omitted from some rows. Given values are once, few, many or a class for expanded clones.

size: few; J: TRBJ1-4; D: NA; length: 12; V: TRBV20-1; DNA: TGCAGTGCTTCCCGACTTAATGAAAAACTGTTTTTT; CDR3: CSASRLNEKLFF
size: NA; J: TRBJ2-5; D: NA; length: 13; V: TRBV5-5; DNA: TGTGCCAGCAGCTTGTTGGGGGCGGAGACCCAGTACTTC; CDR3: CASSLLGAETQYF
size: few; J: TRBJ2-3; D: TRBD2; length: 16; V: TRBV15; DNA: TGTGCCACCAGCACCAGTCGGCTAGCGGGGACAGATACGCAGTATTTT; CDR3: CATSTSRLAGTDTQYF
size: many; J: TRBJ2-1; D: NA; length: 11; V: TRBV20-1; DNA: TGCAGTGCTCCCCCGAGGGATGAGCAGTTCTTC; CDR3: CSAPPRDEQFF
size: many; J: TRBJ1-6; D: NA; length: 15; V: TRBV5-5; DNA: TGTGCCAGCAGCTTGTCGGCAGGGACCCATTCACCCCTCCACTTT; CDR3: CASSLSAGTHSPLHF
size: NA; J: TRBJ1-2; D: NA; length: 14; V: TRBV12-3/TRBV12-4; DNA: TGTGCCAGCAGTTTACGGGACCAGGGTAGGGGCTACACCTTC; CDR3: CASSLRDQGRGYTF
size: many; J: TRBJ2-1; D: TRBD1; length: 15; V: TRBV5-1; DNA: TGCGCCAGCAGCCCGGGACAGGGCCCCTACAATGAGCAGTTCTTC; CDR3: CASSPGQGPYNEQFF
size: many; J: TRBJ2-1; D: NA; length: 12; V: TRBV27; DNA: TGTGCCAGCGGGGGTCCCGCTCGTGAGCAGTTCTTC; CDR3: CASGGPAREQFF
size: many; J: TRBJ2-3; D: NA; length: 12; V: TRBV2; DNA: TGTGCCAGCAGTGATTTGGCAGATACGCAGTATTTT; CDR3: CASSDLADTQYF
size: few; J: TRBJ2-5; D: NA; length: 13; V: TRBV2; DNA: TGTGCCAGCAGTTCTACATGGGAAGAGACCCAGTACTTC; CDR3: CASSSTWEETQYF
size: many; J: TRBJ1-6; D: NA; length: 13; V: TRBV28; DNA: TGTGCCTCCTCCTACTCCTATAATTCACCCCTCCACTTT; CDR3: CASSYSYNSPLHF
size: many; J: TRBJ2-5; D: NA; length: 13; V: TRBV6-1; DNA: TGTGCCAGCAGTGCGATTACGACAGAGACCCAGTACTTC; CDR3: CASSAITTETQYF
size: many; J: TRBJ2-2; D: TRBD1; length: 15; V: TRBV27; DNA: TGTGCCAGCTACACTAACAGGGGGCTAACCGGGGAGCTGTTTTTT; CDR3: CASYTNRGLTGELFF
size: few; J: TRBJ2-3; D: TRBD2; length: 17; V: TRBV6-5; DNA: TGTGCCAGCAGTCCCTACCTTCTAGCGGGGGCTCCAGATACGCAGTATTTT; CDR3: CASSPYLLAGAPDTQYF
size: few; J: TRBJ2-2; D: NA; length: 14; V: TRBV4-3; DNA: TGCGCCAGCAGCCAAGAAGGGTCAACCGGGGAGCTGTTTTTT; CDR3: CASSQEGSTGELFF
size: many; J: TRBJ2-6; D: TRBD1; length: 20; V: TRBV28; DNA: TGTGCCAGCAGCACCCCCCGGACAGGGGGCATAGTGGCTGGGGCCAACGTCCTGACTTTC; CDR3: CASSTPRTGGIVAGANVLTF
size: many; J: TRBJ2-3; D: NA; length: 14; V: TRBV7-2; DNA: TGTGCCAGCAGCTCAAGGTTTTACACAGATACGCAGTATTTT; CDR3: CASSSRFYTDTQYF
size: medium-sized; J: TRBJ1-1; D: NA; length: 14; V: TRBV4-1; DNA: TGCGCCAGCAGCCAAGGGCAGGAGCAGACTGAAGCTTTCTTT; CDR3: CASSQGQEQTEAFF
size: few; J: TRBJ2-7; D: NA; length: 15; V: TRBV7-2; DNA: TGTGCCAGCAGCTTAGAGTCGGACGGATTCTACGAGCAGTACTTC; CDR3: CASSLESDGFYEQYF
size: few; J: TRBJ1-1; D: NA; length: 11; V: TRBV12-3/TRBV12-4; DNA: TGTGCCAGCACCATTAACACTGAAGCTTTCTTT; CDR3: CASTINTEAFF
size: few; J: TRBJ2-3; D: TRBD2; length: 15; V: TRBV20-1; DNA: TGCAGTGCGGCCCTTAGCGGGGCTAGCACAGATACGCAGTATTTT; CDR3: CSAALSGASTDTQYF
size: NA; J: TRBJ1-2; D: NA; length: 16; V: TRBV6-2/TRBV6-3; DNA: TGTGCCAGCAGTTACTCGACAGGTCGAGCTAACTATGGCTACACCTTC; CDR3: CASSYSTGRANYGYTF
size: few; J: TRBJ2-7; D: NA; length: 13; V: TRBV7-2; DNA: TGTGCCAGCAGCTTATTCATCCGGGGCGAGCAGTACTTC; CDR3: CASSLFIRGEQYF
size: NA; J: TRBJ1-2; D: TRBD1; length: 14; V: TRBV7-2; DNA: TGTGCCAGCAGCCCAGGGGGGTATAACTATGGCTACACCTTC; CDR3: CASSPGGYNYGYTF
size: many; J: TRBJ2-5; D: NA; length: 11; V: TRBV30; DNA: TGTGCCTGGAGCCCTCGGGATGCCCAGTACTTC; CDR3: CAWSPRDAQYF
size: many; J: TRBJ2-2; D: NA; length: 14; V: TRBV29-1; DNA: TGCAGCTGCTGGCAAGGGGGTACCACCGGGGAGCTGTTTTTT; CDR3: CSCWQGGTTGELFF
size: many; J: TRBJ2-7; D: NA; length: 14; V: TRBV6-2/TRBV6-3; DNA: TGTGCCAGCAGTTACCGTCCGGGCATCGACGAGCAGTACTTC; CDR3: CASSYRPGIDEQYF
size: many; J: TRBJ2-7; D: NA; length: 16; V: TRBV6-2/TRBV6-3; DNA: TGTGCCAGCATATCGCCCCTGGGGGGAAAGAGCGACGAGCAGTACTTC; CDR3: CASISPLGGKSDEQYF
size: many; J: TRBJ1-6; D: NA; length: 11; V: TRBV29-1; DNA: TGCAGCACCCGTATCGAGGGCACCCTCCACTTT; CDR3: CSTRIEGTLHF
size: many; J: TRBJ2-7; D: NA; length: 12; V: TRBV28; DNA: TGTGCCACTAGGGGGGACAACTACGAGCAGTACTTC; CDR3: CATRGDNYEQYF
size: many; J: TRBJ1-4; D: NA; length: 14; V: TRBV19; DNA: TGTGCCACCACCCCGGGACGGTCAAATGAAAAACTGTTTTTT; CDR3: CATTPGRSNEKLFF
size: many; J: TRBJ2-3; D: NA; length: 13; V: TRBV5-1; DNA: TGCGCCAGCAGCCCCCAGGGCACAGATACGCAGTATTTT; CDR3: CASSPQGTDTQYF
size: many; J: TRBJ2-7; D: TRBD1; length: 15; V: TRBV4-2; DNA: TGTGCCAGCAGCCAAGTTACGGGACAGACCTACGAGCAGTACTTC; CDR3: CASSQVTGQTYEQYF
size: many; J: TRBJ2-3; D: NA; length: 13; V: TRBV7-3; DNA: TGTGCCAGCAGCCTACCGGGCACAGATACGCAGTATTTT; CDR3: CASSLPGTDTQYF
size: NA; J: TRBJ2-7; D: TRBD2; length: 14; V: TRBV12-3/TRBV12-4; DNA: TGTGCCAGCAGTCCCGGGACTAGCGGCTACGAGCAGTACTTC; CDR3: CASSPGTSGYEQYF
size: NA; J: TRBJ1-2; D: NA; length: 13; V: TRBV6-5; DNA: TGTGCCAGCAGTCCTGGAGGAACGCGTGGCTACACCTTC; CDR3: CASSPGGTRGYTF
size: few; J: TRBJ2-7; D: NA; length: 16; V: TRBV6-5; DNA: TGTGCCAGCAGCCCTTCTTGGAGGGAGCTCTCCTACGAGCAGTACTTC; CDR3: CASSPSWRELSYEQYF
size: many; J: TRBJ1-3; D: TRBD1; length: 13; V: TRBV3-1; DNA: TGTGCCAGCAGCCCGACAGGGGGAAACACCATATATTTT; CDR3: CASSPTGGNTIYF
size: NA; J: TRBJ1-4; D: TRBD1; length: 15; V: TRBV4-1; DNA: TGCGCCAGCAGCCCCAGGGGGCTCGGTAATGAAAAACTGTTTTTT; CDR3: CASSPRGLGNEKLFF
size: many; J: TRBJ1-1; D: NA; length: 18; V: TRBV28; DNA: TGTGCCAGCACCGAACCAAATCAAATGCAGCGCGTAGTCACTGAAGCTTTCTTT; CDR3: CASTEPNQMQRVVTEAFF
size: many; J: TRBJ2-7; D: NA; length: 14; V: TRBV5-1; DNA: TGCGCCAGCAGCTTGGGGGTACTATCCTACGAGCAGTACTTC; CDR3: CASSLGVLSYEQYF
size: many; J: TRBJ1-1; D: NA; length: 13; V: TRBV20-1; DNA: TGCAGTGCTCTTACCGGGACACCGGTAGAAGCTTTCTTT; CDR3: CSALTGTPVEAFF
size: few; J: TRBJ2-7; D: TRBD2; length: 13; V: TRBV7-3; DNA: TGTGCCAGCAGCCCCGCGGGGGGCTACGAGCAGTACTTC; CDR3: CASSPAGGYEQYF
size: many; J: TRBJ2-1; D: NA; length: 12; V: TRBV5-1; DNA: TGCGCCAGCAGCTTGATGGGCAATGAGCAGTTCTTC; CDR3: CASSLMGNEQFF
size: many; J: TRBJ1-6; D: NA; length: 14; V: TRBV7-3; DNA: TGTGCCAGCAGCTCCGGGTCCTATAATTCACCCCTCCACTTT; CDR3: CASSSGSYNSPLHF
size: few; J: TRBJ1-4; D: TRBD1; length: 13; V: TRBV2; DNA: TGTGCCAGCACCGGGACAGGGGGCGAAAAACTGTTTTTT; CDR3: CASTGTGGEKLFF
size: many; J: TRBJ2-1; D: NA; length: 16; V: TRBV12-3/TRBV12-4; DNA: TGTGCCAGCAGTCCGACAGGATCCAGGGCCTACAATGAGCAGTTCTTC; CDR3: CASSPTGSRAYNEQFF
size: many; J: TRBJ2-1; D: NA; length: 15; V: TRBV20-1; DNA: TGCAGTGCACCCAACAAAGCTCTCCCGGACAATGAGCAGTTCTTC; CDR3: CSAPNKALPDNEQFF
size: NA; J: TRBJ1-2; D: NA; length: 14; V: TRBV6-5; DNA: TGTGCCAGCAGTTACTCGATGAGGGGGGATGGCTACACCTTC; CDR3: CASSYSMRGDGYTF
size: once; J: TRBJ1-1; D: NA; length: 12; V: TRBV2; DNA: TGTGCCAGCAGTAGGGTGAACACTGAAGCTTTCTTT; CDR3: CASSRVNTEAFF
size: many; J: TRBJ2-7; D: NA; length: 13; V: TRBV2; DNA: TGTGCCAGCAGGGGTCCCCTTTCCTACGAGCAGTACTTC; CDR3: CASRGPLSYEQYF
size: many; J: TRBJ2-2; D: NA; length: 15; V: TRBV7-8; DNA: TGTGCCAGCAGCGGCCATACGCCGGGGTCGGGGGAGCTGTTTTTT; CDR3: CASSGHTPGSGELFF
size: many; J: TRBJ2-7; D: NA; length: 12; V: TRBV3-1; DNA: TGTGCCAGCAGCCAACAAGGCTACGAGCAGTACTTC; CDR3: CASSQQGYEQYF